These 29 T cell receptor beta chains were all obtained from the same sample, sequenced in a study of tissue T cells after allogeneic stem cell transplantation. Produced via immunoSEQ multiplex PCR; TCRdb's table is partial and in-frame only. The sample shows around 7,000 clones, about 48% of them seen only once. Time point here: mouse harvest day 7 after allogeneic transplant. Each mouse received 10^7 T-cell-depleted marrow cells plus 10^6 splenic CD5+ T cells by tail vein. The sequencing sample was made of lymph node tissue. The receptors come from a female BALB/c mouse given C57BL/6 T cells with graft-versus-host disease after an allogeneic hematopoietic cell transplant.

About this clone itself: Gene names follow the mouse nomenclature. The read terminates 1 residue ahead of where the CDR3 ends, so the germline J gene completes it. The chain carries TRBV15 and TRBJ2-1; D may be TRBD1 (5 bases). This CDR3 region has 13 residues. The germline V gene encodes CDR1 SGHND and CDR2 FRSKSL. Trimming cost V 2 bases and J 4 bases, with 6 bases left between them. The CDR3 bases that were read are TGTGCCAGCAGTTTACAGGGATATGCTGAGCAGTTC. Translated, it gives CASSLQGYAEQF. The complete CDR3 reads CASSLQGYAEQFF.

Turning to this clone: Any gene name here is a mouse gene name. Coverage ceases 1 residue before the CDR3 finishes, and the germline J gene fills in the end. This chain uses TRBV19 with TRBJ2-7, with D possibly called TRBD1 or TRBD2 (6 bases each). There are 14 residues in the CDR3. The germline V and J ends were trimmed by 2 bases and 3 bases, with 12 bases remaining between them. Germline-derived CDR1 and CDR2 are FNHDT and SITEND (reference sequence). The CDR3 region is CASSIRRGVYEQYF. Incomplete CDR3 DNA: TGTGCCAGCAGTATTCGTAGGGGGGTCTATGAACAGTAC.

Turning to this clone: Gene labels here are mouse ones. Read coverage stops 1 residue before the CDR3 terminus; the germline J gene supplies the remainder. The chain uses TRBV26 and TRBJ2-1, with D uncertain. CDR1 is KGHPV, CDR2 FQNQEV, per germline (reference sequence). CDR3 length: 13 residues. Trimming stripped 2 bases from V and 2 bases from J, with 4 bases between. The CDR3 protein is CASSLGDYAEQFF. The sequenced CDR3 bases are TGTGCCAGCAGTCTGGGGGACTATGCTGAGCAGTTC.

This clone has only a few counts. These gene names are mouse names. Read data end 1 residue before the CDR3 end; the end is taken from the germline J gene. J is TRBJ2-4 and V is TRBV26; 8 positions match TRBD1. This CDR3 comprises 13 residues. The junction had 2 bases not matched to a gene; V was cut back by 4 bases and J by 5 bases. CDR1 is KGHPV, CDR2 FQNQEV, per germline (reference sequence). The CDR3 is CASSPGQGNTLYF. The part of the CDR3 DNA that was read is TGTGCCAGCAGTCCCGGACAGGGAAACACCTTGTAC. The whole variable domain, remainder taken from reference TRBV26 and TRBJ2-4, is NSKVIQTPRYLVKGQGQKAKMRCIPEKGHPVVFWYQQNKNNEFKFLINFQNQEVLQQIDMTEKRFSAECPSNSPCSLEIQSSEAGDSALYLCASSPGQGNTLYFGAGTRLSVL.

Relative to its sample, this clone is medium-sized (0.01 to 0.1%). Here the gene names and germline are mouse. With the read ending 1 residue before the CDR3 end, the germline J gene is used to fill in that end. The chain combines TRBV3 with TRBJ2-7; D not resolved. CDR3 length: 13 amino acids. V lost 0 bases, J lost 4 bases, and 7 bases lay in between. Germline assignment: CDR1 SNHLY and CDR2 FYNGKV (reference sequence). The CDR3 is CASSLAPQYEQYF. CDR3 DNA (partial): TGTGCCAGCAGCTTAGCGCCACAATATGAACAGTAC.

On this clone: Germline and genes: mouse. The read halts 1 residue ahead of the CDR3 end, with the missing end drawn from the germline J gene. The rearrangement joins TRBV26 to TRBJ2-4; 7 nucleotides agree with TRBD1. Per the germline V gene, CDR1 is KGHPV and CDR2 is FQNQEV (reference sequence). Losses at the gene ends were 2 bases for V and 4 bases for J; bases not matched to a gene: 0. The CDR3 consists of 13 residues. Partial CDR3 DNA: TGTGCCAGCAGTCTGGGGACAGAAAACACCTTGTAC. Translation gives CASSLGTENTLY. The whole CDR3 is CASSLGTENTLYF.

A remark on this clone: These gene names are mouse names. The sequenced fragment ends 1 residue before the CDR3 boundary, so the rest is inferred from the germline J gene. The chain joins TRBV26 to TRBJ1-3; 11 positions match TRBD1. This CDR3 is 15 amino acids long. J lost 3 bases, V lost 4 bases, and 2 bases had no gene match. The germline V gene has CDR1 KGHPV and CDR2 FQNQEV (reference sequence). Partial CDR3 DNA: TGTGCCAGCAGTCCGGGACAGGGGGTTGGAAATACGCTCTAT. It encodes CASSPGQGVGNTLY. The complete CDR3 protein is CASSPGQGVGNTLYF.

Note on this clone: Here the gene names and germline are mouse. The read is 1 residue too short to cover the CDR3 end, so that end is filled in from the germline J gene. The V call is TRBV12-2, the J call TRBJ2-7; perhaps TRBD2 as D (7 bases). The CDR3 contains 14 residues. CDR1 and CDR2 from the germline V gene are SGHLS and HYDKME. Trimming shortened V by 0 bases and J by 2 bases, and 10 bases separated the two germline ends. Incomplete CDR3 DNA: TGTGCCAGCTCTCTCGAGGGGGGGGCCTATGAACAGTAC. Translation: CASSLEGGAYEQY. In full, the CDR3 is CASSLEGGAYEQYF.

The table lists this clone with a few counts. The genes are named according to mouse. The CDR3 end falls 1 residue outside the read, so it is completed with the germline J gene. The chain is built from TRBV1 and TRBJ2-4; D perhaps matches TRBD2 (5 bases). The germline gives CDR1 NSQYPW, CDR2 LRSPGD (reference sequence). V shed 2 bases and J shed 5 bases, with 5 bases lying between them. CDR3 size: 12 residues. The sequenced part of the CDR3 DNA is TGCACCTGCAGTGCACTGGGAAACACCTTGTAC. It yields the protein CTCSALGNTLY. The complete CDR3 reads CTCSALGNTLYF. Combining the CDR3 with reference TRBV1 and TRBJ2-4 gives the whole variable domain VTLLEQNPRWRLVPRGQAVNLRCILKNSQYPWMSWYQQDLQKQLQWLFTLRSPGDKEVKSLPGADYLATRVTDTELRLQVANMSQGRTLYCTCSALGNTLYFGAGTRLSVL.

Regarding this clone: Gene names are the mouse ones. CDR3 DNA (partial): TGTGCCAGCAGTCGGACAGGGATCGGAAATACGCTCTAT. Encoded protein: CASSRTGIGNTLY. The whole CDR3 region reads CASSRTGIGNTLYF. J is TRBJ1-3 and V is TRBV26; TRBD1 agrees at 8 bases. The read is 1 residue too short to cover the CDR3 end, so that end is filled in from the germline J gene. The ends lost 4 bases at V and 4 bases at J; junction bases unmatched: 3. The CDR3 spans 14 residues. Germline CDR1 reads KGHPV; CDR2 reads FQNQEV (reference sequence).

As to this clone: Gene names and germline refer to mouse. The read stops 1 residue short of the end of the CDR3; the missing end is completed from the germline J gene. The chain has TRBV23 and TRBJ2-5; the table calls TRBD2, which could not be checked here. Germline V gene lookup returns CDR1 KGHTA and CDR2 FQNQQP. The CDR3 has 16 residues. The CDR3 bases that were read are TGCTCCAGCAGTCAATCGAAGTCTGGGGGCCAAGACACCCAGTAC. Protein: CSSSQSKSGGQDTQY. The CDR3 reads in full as CSSSQSKSGGQDTQYF.

This clone has a handful of counts. Here the gene names and germline are mouse. The sequenced fragment ends 1 residue before the CDR3 boundary, so the rest is inferred from the germline J gene. The chain uses TRBV3 and TRBJ2-1, with 8 bases lining up with TRBD1. CDR3 length: 15 amino acids. V trimming: 4 bases; J trimming: 4 bases; junction bases outside the gene matches: 6. Germline CDR1 reads SNHLY; CDR2 reads FYNGKV (reference sequence). CDR3 in amino acids: CASSSDRGGYAEQFF. CDR3 bases read: TGTGCCAGCAGCTCAGACAGGGGAGGGTATGCTGAGCAGTTC.

Comments on this clone: The gene names here belong to mouse. The CDR3 extends 1 residue past the end of the read, so its final part is completed from the germline J gene. The chain links TRBV26 to TRBJ1-1; 9 bases are a match to TRBD1. The germline V gene encodes CDR1 KGHPV and CDR2 FQNQEV (reference sequence). Unmatched junction bases numbered 1, after V lost 2 bases and J lost 3 bases. There are 14 residues in the CDR3. CDR3 region: CASSLGTGYTEVFF. The sequenced CDR3 bases are TGTGCCAGCAGTCTGGGGACAGGGTACACAGAAGTCTTC.

A few counts support this clone. The gene names here belong to mouse. The read terminates 1 residue before the CDR3 end, so the remaining end is supplied by the germline J gene. This rearrangement joins TRBV26 to TRBJ2-7; D is undetermined. This CDR3 comprises 12 residues. V was pared by 0 bases and J by 4 bases, with 4 bases between. CDR1 and CDR2 (germline): KGHPV, FQNQEV (reference sequence). The CDR3 here is CASSLSGYEQYF. Partial CDR3 DNA: TGTGCCAGCAGTCTGTCTGGGTATGAACAGTAC.

As to this clone: Gene names and germline match the mouse. The CDR3 end lies 1 residue beyond the end of the read and is filled in from the germline J gene. This rearrangement joins TRBV26 to TRBJ2-1; the match to TRBD2 covers 9 bases. Germline CDR1 reads KGHPV; CDR2 reads FQNQEV (reference sequence). The CDR3 has 16 residues. Trimming at V came to 1 base and at J to 1 base, leaving 2 bases not matched to a gene. CDR3 bases read: TGTGCCAGCAGTCTGTATCTGGGGGGGAACTATGCTGAGCAGTTC. Its translation: CASSLYLGGNYAEQF. The complete CDR3 protein is CASSLYLGGNYAEQFF.

This clone was found a few times. Each gene name is a mouse one. From the germline J gene comes the end of the CDR3, since the read stops 1 residue before it. The chain carries TRBV2 and TRBJ1-4, with D uncertain. Deletions cut 0 bases from V and 0 bases from J, with 5 bases between. Germline V gives CDR1 LGHNA, CDR2 YSYQKL. This CDR3 contains 15 residues. The CDR3 sequence is CASSQEQFSNERLFF. The CDR3 bases that were read are TGTGCCAGCAGCCAAGAGCAGTTTTCCAACGAAAGATTATTT.

Comment on this clone: These gene names are mouse names. The CDR3 end lies 1 residue beyond the end of the read and is filled in from the germline J gene. This sequence joins TRBV26 and TRBJ2-4, with TRBD2 matching 12 bases. The CDR3 consists of 17 residues. CDR1 KGHPV and CDR2 FQNQEV come from the germline V gene (reference sequence). With 5 bases clipped from V and 1 base from J, the junction kept 7 bases outside the gene matches. The CDR3 sequence is CASSTDWGGAGQNTLYF. The CDR3 bases that were read are TGTGCCAGCAGTACCGACTGGGGGGGCGCCGGTCAAAACACCTTGTAC.

On this clone itself: Its ends do not fully match the called genes, so a read error is possible. The gene symbols are mouse symbols. The read gets to within 1 residue of the CDR3 end, and the germline J gene fills in the rest. The chain couples TRBV3 to TRBJ2-7, with no clear D. CDR1 and CDR2 from the germline V gene are SNHLY and FYNGKV (reference sequence). There are 16 residues in the CDR3. Incomplete CDR3 DNA: TGTGCCAGCGGCTTGAGGAGAGGGATTAGCTCCTATGAACAGTAC. This encodes CASGLRRGISSYEQY. The whole CDR3 sequence reads CASGLRRGISSYEQYF.

This clone came up once. Mouse gene names and germline throughout. The sequenced fragment ends 1 residue before the CDR3 boundary, so the rest is inferred from the germline J gene. This sequence joins TRBV26 and TRBJ2-4; D possibly corresponds to TRBD2 (6 bases). Germline loops: CDR1 KGHPV, CDR2 FQNQEV (reference sequence). This CDR3 is 11 amino acids long. Trimming stripped 6 bases from V and 6 bases from J, with 7 bases between. CDR3 bases read: TGTGCCAGCAGCGGGGGGAACACCTTGTAC. Translation: CASSGGNTLY. Given in full, the CDR3 is CASSGGNTLYF.

A note on this clone: Each gene name is a mouse one. The read finishes 1 residue shy of the CDR3 end, and the germline J gene is used to complete it. The genes are TRBV13-3 and TRBJ2-5; a possible D gene is TRBD1 (6 bases). Germline V lookup: CDR1 NNHDY, CDR2 SYVADS. The CDR3 is 12 residues long. The V gene lost 9 bases and the J gene lost 1 base, with 9 bases spanning the gap. This chain's CDR3 is CATRTDQDTQYF. CDR3 DNA, as far as it was read: TGTGCCACCAGGACAGACCAAGACACCCAGTAC.

This clone is medium-sized within its sample. The germline and genes are mouse ones. The read ends 1 residue early relative to the CDR3; the germline J gene fills the gap. The genes are TRBV15 and TRBJ2-2, with 8 bases that match TRBD2. CDR1 and CDR2 from the germline V gene are SGHND and FRSKSL. V shed 3 bases, J shed 3 bases, and the junction held 3 bases outside the gene matches. The CDR3 consists of 15 residues. The CDR3 spells CASSLGGRYTGQLYF. The CDR3 DNA, read in part, is TGTGCCAGCAGTTTGGGGGGGCGTTACACCGGGCAGCTCTAC.

This clone was observed a few times. Mouse gene names and germline throughout. With the read ending 1 residue before the CDR3 end, the germline J gene is used to fill in that end. The chain combines TRBV3 with TRBJ2-7; 8 bases agree with TRBD1. V lost 6 bases, J lost 1 base, and 2 bases stayed unmatched. The CDR3 extends over 13 amino acids. Looked up from germline, CDR1 is SNHLY and CDR2 is FYNGKV (reference sequence). The CDR3 bases that were read are TGTGCCAGCAGACGACAGGGGTCCTATGAACAGTAC. Translating gives CASRRQGSYEQY. The full CDR3 protein reads CASRRQGSYEQYF.

With respect to this clone: Germline and genes: mouse. The read gets to within 1 residue of the CDR3 end, and the germline J gene fills in the rest. The rearrangement uses TRBV23 and TRBJ1-1; the table's D call of TRBD1 was not tested on the DNA. The CDR3 is 12 amino acids. The germline CDR1 and CDR2 sequences are KGHTA and FQNQQP. Incomplete CDR3 DNA: TGCTCCAGCAGTCAAACAGGGGGAGACGTCTTC. The encoded protein is CSSSQTGGDVF. The whole CDR3 is CSSSQTGGDVFF.

This clone was observed a handful of times. Gene names are mouse gene names. Read sequence stops 1 residue before the CDR3 end, and the germline J gene provides the missing end. The chain couples TRBV3 to TRBJ2-1; no reliable D call. The germline V and J ends were trimmed by 2 bases and 1 base, with 6 bases remaining between them. Germline loops: CDR1 SNHLY, CDR2 FYNGKV (reference sequence). The CDR3 contains 14 residues. The CDR3 protein is CASSLSWNYAEQFF. CDR3 DNA, as far as it was read: TGTGCCAGCAGCTTATCCTGGAACTATGCTGAGCAGTTC.

As concerns this clone: Genes and germline are mouse. The CDR3 is cut off 1 residue early in the read; its end comes from the germline J gene. The chain couples TRBV23 to TRBJ2-4; TRBD2, the table's D call, was not compared with the DNA. This CDR3 has 16 amino acids. CDR1 KGHTA and CDR2 FQNQQP come from the germline V gene. CDR3 region: CSSSQSRGGSQNTLYF. The CDR3 DNA, read in part, is TGCTCCAGCAGTCAATCGAGGGGGGGGAGTCAAAACACCTTGTAC.

Concerning this clone itself: Gene names are mouse gene names. The read terminates 1 residue ahead of where the CDR3 ends, so the germline J gene completes it. This sequence joins TRBV12-2 and TRBJ2-3; 8 bases agree with TRBD1. The V gene's germline CDR1 is SGHLS and CDR2 HYDKME. With 0 bases clipped from V and 10 bases from J, the junction kept 2 bases outside the gene matches. This CDR3 is 12 amino acids long. CDR3 bases read: TGTGCCAGCTCTCTCGGACAGGGTCCGCTGTAT. Protein: CASSLGQGPLY. The full CDR3 protein is CASSLGQGPLYF.

Worth noting for this clone: The gene names given are mouse names. The missing CDR3 end, 1 residue past where the read stops, is filled in from the germline J gene. This chain links TRBV26 with TRBJ2-2; a weak D match, TRBD1 (6 bases). Germline V gene sequence: CDR1 KGHPV, CDR2 FQNQEV (reference sequence). CDR3 length equals 14 residues. V lost 4 bases and J 1 base, leaving 7 bases between the germline ends. CDR3 DNA (partial): TGTGCCAGCAGTCCGACAGGAAACACCGGGCAGCTCTAC. It translates to CASSPTGNTGQLY. The entire CDR3 reads CASSPTGNTGQLYF.

A word on this clone: Genes and germline come from the mouse. Read data end 1 residue before the CDR3 end; the end is taken from the germline J gene. The J gene is TRBJ1-1, the V gene TRBV16, with D hard to call. Trimming left V 0 bases short and J 5 bases short, with 7 bases between. The germline V gene has CDR1 SGHSA and CDR2 FRNQAP. This CDR3 contains 13 residues. The CDR3 protein is CASSLEMATEVFF. The sequenced CDR3 bases are TGTGCAAGCAGCTTAGAGATGGCAACAGAAGTCTTC.

Regarding this clone: Mouse gene names apply. Coverage ceases 1 residue before the CDR3 finishes, and the germline J gene fills in the end. The chain uses TRBV13-1 and TRBJ1-1; maybe TRBD1 (6 bases). The CDR3 length is 12 residues. Trimming took 1 base from V and 6 from J, leaving 7 bases between them. Germline V CDR1 and CDR2: NSHNY, SYGAGN. The CDR3 loop is CASSDRGSEVFF. The CDR3 DNA, read in part, is TGTGCCAGCAGTGATAGGGGGTCAGAAGTCTTC.